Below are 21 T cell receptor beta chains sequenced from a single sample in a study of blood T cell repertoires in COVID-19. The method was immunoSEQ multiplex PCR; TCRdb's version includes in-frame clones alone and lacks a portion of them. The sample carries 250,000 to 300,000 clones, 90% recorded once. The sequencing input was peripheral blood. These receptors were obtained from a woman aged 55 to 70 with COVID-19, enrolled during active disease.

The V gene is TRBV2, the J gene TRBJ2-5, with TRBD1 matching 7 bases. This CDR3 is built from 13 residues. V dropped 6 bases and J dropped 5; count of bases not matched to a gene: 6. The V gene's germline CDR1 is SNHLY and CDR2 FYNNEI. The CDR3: CASRTGFRETQYF. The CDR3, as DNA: TGTGCCAGCAGGACAGGGTTCCGGGAGACCCAGTACTTC.

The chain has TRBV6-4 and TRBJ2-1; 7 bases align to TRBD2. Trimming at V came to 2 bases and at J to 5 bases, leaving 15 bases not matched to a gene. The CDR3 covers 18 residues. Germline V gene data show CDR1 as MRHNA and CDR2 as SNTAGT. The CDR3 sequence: CASSDLRPPAGENNEQFF. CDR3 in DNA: TGTGCCAGCAGTGACCTCAGACCCCCGGCGGGGGAAAACAATGAGCAGTTCTTC.

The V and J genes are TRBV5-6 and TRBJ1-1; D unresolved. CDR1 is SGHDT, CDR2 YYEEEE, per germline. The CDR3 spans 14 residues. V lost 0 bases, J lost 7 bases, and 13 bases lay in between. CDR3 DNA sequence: TGTGCCAGCAGCTTGGGACGTCCGACGGGTGAAGCTTTCTTT. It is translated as CASSLGRPTGEAFF.

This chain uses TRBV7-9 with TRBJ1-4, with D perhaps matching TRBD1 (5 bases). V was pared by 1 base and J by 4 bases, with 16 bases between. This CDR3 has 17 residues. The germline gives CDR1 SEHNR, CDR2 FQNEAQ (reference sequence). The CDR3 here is CASSLVRGGVDNEKLFF. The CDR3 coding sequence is TGTGCCAGCAGCTTAGTAAGGGGAGGCGTAGATAATGAAAAACTGTTTTTT. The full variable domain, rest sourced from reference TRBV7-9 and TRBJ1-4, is DTGVSQNPRHKITKRGQNVTFRCDPISEHNRLYWYRQTLGQGPEFLTYFQNEAQLEKSRLLSDRFSAERPKGSFSTLEIQRTEQGDSAMYLCASSLVRGGVDNEKLFFGSGTQLSVL.

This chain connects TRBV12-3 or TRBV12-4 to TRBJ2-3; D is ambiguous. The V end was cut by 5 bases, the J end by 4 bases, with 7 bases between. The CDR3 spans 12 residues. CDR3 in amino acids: CASSPFPDTQYF. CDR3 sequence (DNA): TGTGCCAGCAGTCCCTTTCCAGATACGCAGTATTTT.

Written as DNA, the CDR3 is TGTGCCAGCAGTTTCATTAGGGACAGGGGGCGCCAAGAGACCCAGTACTTC. Its translation: CASSFIRDRGRQETQYF. The chain employs TRBV2 and TRBJ2-5; 12 positions match TRBD1. After removal of 5 bases from V and 1 base from J, the junction contained 8 bases not matched to a gene. The CDR3 spans 17 residues. The germline gives CDR1 SNHLY, CDR2 FYNNEI.

CDR3 region: CASSANIGGTTYGYTF. The CDR3 coding sequence is TGTGCCAGCAGCGCTAATATAGGGGGCACTACCTATGGCTACACCTTC. The genes are TRBV6-2 or TRBV6-3 and TRBJ1-2, with 7 bases lining up with TRBD1. CDR3 length: 16 amino acids. Germline CDR1 and CDR2: MNHEY and SVGEGT. The ends lost 6 bases at V and 4 bases at J; junction bases unmatched: 14.

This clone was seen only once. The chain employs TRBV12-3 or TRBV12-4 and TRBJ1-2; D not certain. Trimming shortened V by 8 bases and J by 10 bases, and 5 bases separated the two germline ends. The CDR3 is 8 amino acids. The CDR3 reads CASRPYTF. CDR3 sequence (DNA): TGTGCCAGCCGTCCCTACACCTTC.

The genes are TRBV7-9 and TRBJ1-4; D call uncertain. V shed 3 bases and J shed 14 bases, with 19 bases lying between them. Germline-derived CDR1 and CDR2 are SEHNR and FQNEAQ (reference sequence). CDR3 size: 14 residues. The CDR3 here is CASSFGWLLFGLFF. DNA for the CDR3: TGTGCCAGCAGCTTCGGATGGTTGTTGTTCGGGCTGTTTTTT.

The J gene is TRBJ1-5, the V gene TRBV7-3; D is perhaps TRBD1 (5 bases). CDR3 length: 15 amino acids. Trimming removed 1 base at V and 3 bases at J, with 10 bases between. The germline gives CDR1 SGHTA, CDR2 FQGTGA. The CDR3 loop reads CASSLSGGDNQPQHF. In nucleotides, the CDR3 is TGTGCCAGCAGCTTAAGTGGAGGGGACAATCAGCCCCAGCATTTT.

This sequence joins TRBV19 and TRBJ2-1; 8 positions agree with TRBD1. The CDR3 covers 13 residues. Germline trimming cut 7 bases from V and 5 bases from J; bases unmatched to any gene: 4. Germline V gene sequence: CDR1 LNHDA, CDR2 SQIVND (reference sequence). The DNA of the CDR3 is TGTGCCAGTAAAGACAGGGGAAACAATGAGCAGTTCTTC. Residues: CASKDRGNNEQFF. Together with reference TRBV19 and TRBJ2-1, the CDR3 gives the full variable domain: DGGITQSPKYLFRKEGQNVTLSCEQNLNHDAMYWYRQDPGQGLRLIYYSQIVNDFQKGDIAEGYSVSREKKESFPLTVTSAQKNPTAFYLCASKDRGNNEQFFGPGTRLTVL.

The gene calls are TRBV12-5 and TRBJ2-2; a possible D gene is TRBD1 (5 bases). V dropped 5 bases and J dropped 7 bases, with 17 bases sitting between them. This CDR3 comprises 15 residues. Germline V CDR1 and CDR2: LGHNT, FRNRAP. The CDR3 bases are TGTGCTAGTGGTCTGGGGCAGGTCGGCGTCGGGGAGCTGTTTTTT. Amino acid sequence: CASGLGQVGVGELFF.

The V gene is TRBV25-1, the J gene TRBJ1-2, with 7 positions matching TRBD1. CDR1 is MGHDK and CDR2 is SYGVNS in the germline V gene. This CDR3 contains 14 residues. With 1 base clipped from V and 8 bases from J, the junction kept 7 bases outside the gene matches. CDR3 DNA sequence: TGTGCCAGCAGTGAATTGACAGGGATGTTGGGCTACACCTTC. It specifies CASSELTGMLGYTF.

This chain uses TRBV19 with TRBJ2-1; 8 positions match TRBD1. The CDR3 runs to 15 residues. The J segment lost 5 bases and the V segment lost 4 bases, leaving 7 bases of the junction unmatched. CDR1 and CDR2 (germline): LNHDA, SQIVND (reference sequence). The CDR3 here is CASSTVRTGNNEQFF. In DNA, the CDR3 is TGTGCCAGTAGTACAGTTCGGACAGGGAACAATGAGCAGTTCTTC.

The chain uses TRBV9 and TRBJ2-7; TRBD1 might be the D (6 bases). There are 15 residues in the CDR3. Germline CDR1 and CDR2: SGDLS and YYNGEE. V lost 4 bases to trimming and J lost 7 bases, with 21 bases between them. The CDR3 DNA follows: TGTGCCAGCAGCTCCTCGCAGGGTACAGGGAGTGAGCAGTACTTC. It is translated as CASSSSQGTGSEQYF.

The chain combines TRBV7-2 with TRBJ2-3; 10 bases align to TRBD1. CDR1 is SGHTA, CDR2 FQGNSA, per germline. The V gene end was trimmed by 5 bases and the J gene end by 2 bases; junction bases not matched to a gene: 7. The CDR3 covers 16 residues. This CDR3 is CASSLTGTGVTDTQYF. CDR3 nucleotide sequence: TGTGCCAGCAGCCTGACCGGGACAGGGGTCACAGATACGCAGTATTTT.

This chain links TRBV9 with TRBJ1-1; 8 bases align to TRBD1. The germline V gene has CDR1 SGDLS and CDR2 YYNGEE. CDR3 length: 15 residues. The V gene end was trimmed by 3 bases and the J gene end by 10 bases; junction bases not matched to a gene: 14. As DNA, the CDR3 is TGTGCCAGCAGCGCCTCAATGGAACAGGGGGTTGGAGCTTTCTTT. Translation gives CASSASMEQGVGAFF.

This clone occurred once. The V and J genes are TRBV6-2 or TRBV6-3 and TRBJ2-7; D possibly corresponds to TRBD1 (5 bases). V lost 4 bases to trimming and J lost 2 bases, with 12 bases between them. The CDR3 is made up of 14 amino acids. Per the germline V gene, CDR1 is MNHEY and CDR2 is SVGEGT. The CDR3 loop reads CASSFQGWPYEQYF. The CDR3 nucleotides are TGTGCCAGCAGTTTCCAGGGTTGGCCCTACGAGCAGTACTTC.

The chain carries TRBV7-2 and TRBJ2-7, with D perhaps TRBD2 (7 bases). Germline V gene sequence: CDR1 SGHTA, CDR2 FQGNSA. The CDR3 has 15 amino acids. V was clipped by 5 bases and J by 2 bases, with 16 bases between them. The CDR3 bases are TGTGCCAGCAGCCCCCGGCCGGGGGGCACCTACGAGCAGTACTTC. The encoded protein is CASSPRPGGTYEQYF. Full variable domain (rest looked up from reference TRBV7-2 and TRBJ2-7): GAGVSQSPSNKVTEKGKDVELRCDPISGHTALYWYRQSLGQGLEFLIYFQGNSAPDKSGLPSDRFSAERTGGSVSTLTIQRTQQEDSAVYLCASSPRPGGTYEQYFGPGTRLTVT.

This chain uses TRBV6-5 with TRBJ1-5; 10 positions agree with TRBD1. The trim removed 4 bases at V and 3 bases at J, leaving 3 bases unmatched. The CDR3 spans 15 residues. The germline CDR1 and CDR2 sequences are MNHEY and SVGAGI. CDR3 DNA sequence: TGTGCCAGCAGTTGGACAGGGGGAAACAATCAGCCCCAGCATTTT. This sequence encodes CASSWTGGNNQPQHF.

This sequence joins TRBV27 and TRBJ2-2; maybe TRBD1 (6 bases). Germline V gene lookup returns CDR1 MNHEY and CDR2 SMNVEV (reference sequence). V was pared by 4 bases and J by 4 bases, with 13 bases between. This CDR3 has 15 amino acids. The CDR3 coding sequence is TGTGCCAGCAGTTCTGGACAGCGTAGCACCGGGGAGCTGTTTTTT. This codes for CASSSGQRSTGELFF.